Below, one T cell receptor beta chain is given with its context. Which antigen it targets is not known. The sample holds no much larger clone one base away, and base qualities are not on file. The data derive from a study of TIL therapy for anti-PD-1-resistant metastatic lung cancer (dated by TCRdb to 2020 to 2022). About the full investigation: Tumors were harvested prior to any PD-1/PD-L1 blockade, after which nivolumab was administered to patients, and lymphodepletion, expanded TIL infusion and IL-2 were given to patients who progressed. Enrolled patients had a median age of around 51 years (range roughly 35-85) and a median tumor PD-L1 proportion score of approximately 6%. The cohort was predominantly lung adenocarcinoma, with a handful of EGFR-mutant and two ALK-rearranged tumors, and half of patients were current or former smokers. A median non-synonymous tumor mutation burden of more than 1.2 mutations per megabase was determined across the cohort by whole-exome sequencing. Tumor and peripheral blood T cell receptor beta sequencing was used to track clonotypes across tumor, expanded TIL product and serial blood samples.

The sample's time point label is to be understood as: pre-treatment sample, taken before nivolumab and TIL therapy. Adults with stage 4 NSCLC were enrolled from October 2017 to early 2020 in a dual-center phase I trial. The samples were drawn from an open-label, single-arm phase I trial testing tumor-infiltrating lymphocyte therapy combined with nivolumab in advanced non-small cell lung cancer. Blood mononuclear cells from EDTA tubes were isolated by Ficoll gradient, snap-frozen as pellets, and DNA was extracted with a Qiagen mini-prep kit. The immunoSEQ v3 hsTCRB kit was used to amplify TCR beta CDR3 regions from genomic DNA through bias-controlled multiplex PCR. An Illumina NextSeq 500 was used to sequence the TCR libraries, reaching roughly 1.9 million read pairs at survey level or 5-6 million at deep level. Regarding the original processing steps: The immunoSEQ Analyzer software assigned V, D and J genes, filtered out non-productive sequences, and reported clonality. Repertoires of infused TIL and blood were compared using productive Simpson clonality and the Morisita overlap index of productive TRB rearrangements. Absolute clonotype counts in blood were estimated by multiplying the lymphocyte count by the CD3+ fraction and by the productive frequency of the clone. The table was pulled from immuneACCESS by TCRdb, which kept in-frame rearrangements only. Such tables lose some clones; where checked, under half of the loss comes from unresolved V genes, and the rest has no known cause. V, J and clone size reflect that table, while D and trimming were determined from the DNA. For this sample there are approximately 16,000 clones; 86% appear just once. In total, the top ten clones hold around 0.9% of the sample.

On the study overall, not on this receptor specifically: The cohort was highly selected, with more treatment-naive, never-smoker and oncogene-addicted patients than typical, limiting generalizability. The study protocol defined all tumor marker inferences as exploratory. The baseline peripheral repertoire was partially replaced by infused TIL clonotypes, which then decayed over months, and no apparent association between persistence and response was found.

V loses 2 bases, J loses 2 bases, and the germline ends lie 10 bases apart. The germline V gene (reference sequence) gives CDR1 as GTSNPN and CDR2 as SVGIG. The CDR3 starts with the cysteine, ends with the phenylalanine, and has 14 residues. Only the CDR3 region is kept as DNA, spanning 42 bases read in frame from base 1. The material was blood, obtained at baseline. The sequence is built from TRBV30 and TRBJ1-5, with the D gene uncertain. The TCR was taken from a person between 25 and 80 years old with non-small cell lung cancer. The DNA is TGTGCCTGGAGTATAGGGAGTGGCAATCAGCCCCAGCATTTT. It translates as CAWSIGSGNQPQHF.